This record looks at one T cell receptor (beta chain) sequence and its context. What it binds is unknown. A junction end diverges from the germline sequence, so it may reflect a read error. The sample comes from a study of beta chain features in type 1 diabetes. Expressed TCRB transcripts were sequenced after all isolated RNA was converted to cDNA. Here immunoSEQ multiplex PCR was the method, and the copy in TCRdb shows in-frame clones only, minus some. The table shows around 70,000 clones, with almost 50% occurring only once. Germline V gives CDR1 SGHAT, CDR2 FQNNGV. This CDR3 comprises 15 residues. General study points: All four CD4+ subsets of Type 1 diabetes patients contained TCRB CDR3s that were moderately but significantly shorter.

The sequencing input was central memory CD4+ T cells from blood. The TCR sequence derives from a man aged 25-45 years with type 1 diabetes. The chain recombines TRBV11-2 with TRBJ2-1; 8 nucleotides match TRBD1. The CDR3 DNA sequence: TGTGCCAGCAGTTTAGGACAGGGTCGACACAATGAGCAGTTCTTC. Translating it yields CASSLGQGRHNEQFF.